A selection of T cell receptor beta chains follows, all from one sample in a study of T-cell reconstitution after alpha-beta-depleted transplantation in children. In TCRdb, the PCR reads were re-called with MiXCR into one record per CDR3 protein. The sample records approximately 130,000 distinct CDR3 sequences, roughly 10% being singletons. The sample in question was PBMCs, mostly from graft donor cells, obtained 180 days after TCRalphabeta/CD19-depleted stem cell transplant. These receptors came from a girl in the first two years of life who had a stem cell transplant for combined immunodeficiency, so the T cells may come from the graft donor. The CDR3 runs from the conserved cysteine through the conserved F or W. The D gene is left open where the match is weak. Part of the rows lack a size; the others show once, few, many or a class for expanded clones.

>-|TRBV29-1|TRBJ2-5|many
TGCAGCGTTGGGACCGGGGAAGAGACCCAGTACTTC
CSVGTGEETQYF
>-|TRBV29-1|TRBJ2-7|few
TGCAGCGTTGCAGGGGACATCCTCTACGAGCAGTACTTC
CSVAGDILYEQYF
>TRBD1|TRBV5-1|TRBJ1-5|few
TGCGCCAGCAGCTCAGGACAGGGGAATCAGCCCCAGCATTTT
CASSSGQGNQPQHF
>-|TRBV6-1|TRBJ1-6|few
TGTGCCAGCAGTGTTTCAGGAGAGAGGAATTCACCCCTCCACTTT
CASSVSGERNSPLHF
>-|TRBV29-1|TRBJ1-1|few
TGCAGCGTTGAGGGCAGGTTGAACACTGAAGCTTTCTTT
CSVEGRLNTEAFF
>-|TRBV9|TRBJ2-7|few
TGTGCCAGCAGCGGCGGGACCGACAGGGTCTACGAGCAGTACTTC
CASSGGTDRVYEQYF
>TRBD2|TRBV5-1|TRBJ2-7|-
TGCGCCAGCAGCTTGACCCGGACTAGCGCCCAGGGGGAGCAGTACTTC
CASSLTRTSAQGEQYF
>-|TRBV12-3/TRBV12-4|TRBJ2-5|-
TGTGCCAGCAGCCGGGGATGGGCGACCCAGTACTTC
CASSRGWATQYF
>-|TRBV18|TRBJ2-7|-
TGTGCCAGCTCACCATTCGCGTTTCGCGAGCAGTACTTC
CASSPFAFREQYF
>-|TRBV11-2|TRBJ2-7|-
TGTGCCAGCAGCTTAGTAGGGGCGGGGTACTCCTACGAGCAGTACTTC
CASSLVGAGYSYEQYF
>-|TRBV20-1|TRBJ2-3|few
TGCAGTGCTTGCATCGGGGTTAGCACAGATACGCAGTATTTT
CSACIGVSTDTQYF